The present T cell receptor (beta chain) was sequenced within a study of blood T cell repertoires in COVID-19. Method: immunoSEQ multiplex PCR; TCRdb's copy keeps in-frame clones and lacks some. The sample has 350,000 to 400,000 clones; around 89% are singletons. Recovered participants had two consecutive negative NP/OP PCR tests, healthcare professional clearance, or symptom resolution. The sequence was collected from a man aged 18 to 30 who had recovered from COVID-19. The sample was PBMCs or T cells enriched from blood (not recorded which).

The CDR3 spells CASSFPANEKLFF. In DNA form, the CDR3 reads TGTGCCAGCAGCTTTCCCGCTAATGAAAAACTGTTTTTT. The J gene is TRBJ1-4, the V gene TRBV11-2; no reliable D call. CDR1 is SGHAT, CDR2 FQNNGV, per germline. Between the trimmed V and J ends, which lost 3 bases and 3 bases, there was a span of 5 bases. CDR3 length: 13 amino acids.